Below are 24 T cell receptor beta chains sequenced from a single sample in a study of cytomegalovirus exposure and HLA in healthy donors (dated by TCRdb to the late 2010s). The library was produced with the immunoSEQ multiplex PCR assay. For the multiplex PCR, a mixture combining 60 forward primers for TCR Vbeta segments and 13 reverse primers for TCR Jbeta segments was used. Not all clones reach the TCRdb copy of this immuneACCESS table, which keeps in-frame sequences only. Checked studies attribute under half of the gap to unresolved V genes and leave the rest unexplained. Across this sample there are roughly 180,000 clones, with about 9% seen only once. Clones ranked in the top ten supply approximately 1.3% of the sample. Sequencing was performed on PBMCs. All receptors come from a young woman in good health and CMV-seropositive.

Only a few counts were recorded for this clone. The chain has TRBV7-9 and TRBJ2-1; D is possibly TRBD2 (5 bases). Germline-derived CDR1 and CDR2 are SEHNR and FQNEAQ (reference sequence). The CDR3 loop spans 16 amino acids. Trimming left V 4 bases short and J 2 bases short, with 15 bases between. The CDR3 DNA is TGTGCCAGCAGCTCTCTGGTTGGGAGAGCCTACAATGAGCAGTTCTTC. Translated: CASSSLVGRAYNEQFF.

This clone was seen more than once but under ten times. The CDR3: CASSFQGGGSLYEQYF. The DNA for the CDR3 is TGCGCCAGCAGCTTCCAGGGGGGAGGCTCCCTCTACGAGCAGTACTTC. The chain employs TRBV5-1 and TRBJ2-7; D might be TRBD1 (7 bases). The CDR3 is 16 residues long. Germline lookup yields CDR1 SGHRS and CDR2 YFSETQ. Trimming pared 2 bases from V and 3 bases from J, leaving 18 bases between.

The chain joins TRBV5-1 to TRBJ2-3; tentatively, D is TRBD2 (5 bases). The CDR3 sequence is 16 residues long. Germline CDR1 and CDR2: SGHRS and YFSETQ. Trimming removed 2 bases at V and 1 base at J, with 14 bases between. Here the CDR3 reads CASSLSQGGGTDTQYF. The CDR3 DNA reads TGCGCCAGCAGCTTATCACAAGGAGGAGGCACAGATACGCAGTATTTT.

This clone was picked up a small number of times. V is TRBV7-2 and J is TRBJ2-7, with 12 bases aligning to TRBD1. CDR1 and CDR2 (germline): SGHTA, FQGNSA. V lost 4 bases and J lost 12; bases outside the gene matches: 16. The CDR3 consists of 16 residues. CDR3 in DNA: TGTGCCAGCAGCTCTCTTGTCGGGACAGGGGGCCATAAGCCGTACTTC. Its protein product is CASSSLVGTGGHKPYF.

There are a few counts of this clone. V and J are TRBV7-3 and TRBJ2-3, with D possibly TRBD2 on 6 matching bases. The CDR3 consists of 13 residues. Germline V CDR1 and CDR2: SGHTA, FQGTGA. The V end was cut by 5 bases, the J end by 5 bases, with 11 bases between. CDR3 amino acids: CASSPNGGDTQYF. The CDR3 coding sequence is TGTGCCAGCAGCCCCAACGGGGGAGATACGCAGTATTTT.

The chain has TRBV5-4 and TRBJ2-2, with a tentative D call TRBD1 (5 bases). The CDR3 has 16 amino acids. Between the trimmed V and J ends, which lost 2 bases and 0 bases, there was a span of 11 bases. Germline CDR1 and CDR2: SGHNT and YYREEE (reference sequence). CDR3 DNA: TGTGCCAGCAGCTTCAACAGGATTACGAACACCGGGGAGCTGTTTTTT. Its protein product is CASSFNRITNTGELFF.

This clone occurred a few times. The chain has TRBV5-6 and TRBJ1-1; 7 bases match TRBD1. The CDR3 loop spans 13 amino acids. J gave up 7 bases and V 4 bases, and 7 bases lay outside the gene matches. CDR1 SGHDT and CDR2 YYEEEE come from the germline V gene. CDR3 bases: TGTGCCAGCAGCACGGGGACAGCCATTGAAGCTTTCTTT. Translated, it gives CASSTGTAIEAFF.

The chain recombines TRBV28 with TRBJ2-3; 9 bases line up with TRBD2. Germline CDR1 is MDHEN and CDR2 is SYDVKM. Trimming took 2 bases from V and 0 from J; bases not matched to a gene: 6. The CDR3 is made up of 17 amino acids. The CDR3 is CASSLPLTSGSTDTQYF. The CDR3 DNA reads TGTGCCAGCAGTTTACCTTTGACTAGCGGAAGCACAGATACGCAGTATTTT.

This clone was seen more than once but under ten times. CDR3 sequence (DNA): TGTGCCAGCAGTAACAGGGACACCATATATTTT. Translated: CASSNRDTIYF. This chain uses TRBV2 with TRBJ1-3; TRBD1 might be the D (6 bases). V lost 5 bases to trimming and J lost 8 bases, with 7 bases between them. The CDR3 runs to 11 residues. The germline V gene encodes CDR1 SNHLY and CDR2 FYNNEI.

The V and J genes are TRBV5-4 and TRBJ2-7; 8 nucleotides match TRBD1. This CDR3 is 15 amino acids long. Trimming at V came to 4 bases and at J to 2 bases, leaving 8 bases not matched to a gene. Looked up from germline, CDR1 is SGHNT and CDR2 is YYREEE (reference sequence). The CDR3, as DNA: TGTGCCAGCAGCACCCGGACAGGGCAGACCTACGAGCAGTACTTC. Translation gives CASSTRTGQTYEQYF.

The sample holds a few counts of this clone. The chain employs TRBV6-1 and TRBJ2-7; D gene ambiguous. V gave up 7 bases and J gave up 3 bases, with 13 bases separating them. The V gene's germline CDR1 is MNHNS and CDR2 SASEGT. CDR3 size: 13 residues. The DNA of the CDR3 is TGTGCCAGCAACCACCCATCCGGCTACGAGCAGTACTTC. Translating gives CASNHPSGYEQYF.

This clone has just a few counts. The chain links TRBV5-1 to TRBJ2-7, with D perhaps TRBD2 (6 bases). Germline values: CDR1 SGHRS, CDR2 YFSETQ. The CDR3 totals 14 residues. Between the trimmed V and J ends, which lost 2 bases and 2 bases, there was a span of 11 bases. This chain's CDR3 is CASSFSGETYEQYF. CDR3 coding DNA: TGCGCCAGCAGCTTCTCGGGAGAGACCTACGAGCAGTACTTC.

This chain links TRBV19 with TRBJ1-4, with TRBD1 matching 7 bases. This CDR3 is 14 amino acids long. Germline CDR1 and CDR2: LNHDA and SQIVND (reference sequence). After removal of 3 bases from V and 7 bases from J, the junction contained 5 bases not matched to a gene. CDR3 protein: CASSIGRGSEKLFF. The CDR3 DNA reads TGTGCCAGTAGTATTGGCAGGGGGAGTGAAAAACTGTTTTTT.

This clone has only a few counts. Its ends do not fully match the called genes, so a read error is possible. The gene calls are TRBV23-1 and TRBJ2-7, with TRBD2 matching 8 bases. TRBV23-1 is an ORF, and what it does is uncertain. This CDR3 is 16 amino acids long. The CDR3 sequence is CASGNPRAGDSHEQYF. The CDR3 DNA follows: TGCGCCAGCGGTAACCCGCGAGCGGGGGACTCCCACGAGCAGTACTTC.

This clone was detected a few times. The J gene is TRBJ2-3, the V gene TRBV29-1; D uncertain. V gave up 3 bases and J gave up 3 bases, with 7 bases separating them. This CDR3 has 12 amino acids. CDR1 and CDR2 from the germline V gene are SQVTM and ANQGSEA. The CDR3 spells CSVDQTTDTQYF. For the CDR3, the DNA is TGCAGCGTTGATCAAACAACAGATACGCAGTATTTT.

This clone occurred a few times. As DNA, the CDR3 is TGTGCCAGCAGTATTACCGGGACAGGGGTCAATGAGCAGTTCTTC. Translated, it gives CASSITGTGVNEQFF. V and J are TRBV6-6 and TRBJ2-1, with 10 bases aligning to TRBD1. This CDR3 region has 15 residues. The V gene's germline CDR1 is MNHNY and CDR2 SVGAGI (reference sequence). V gave up 5 bases and J gave up 6 bases; unmatched junction bases: 7.

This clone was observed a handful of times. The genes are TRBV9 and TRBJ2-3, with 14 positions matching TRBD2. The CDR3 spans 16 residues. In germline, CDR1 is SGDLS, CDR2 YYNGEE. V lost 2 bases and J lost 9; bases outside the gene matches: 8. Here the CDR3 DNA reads TGTGCCAGCAGCGTGACTAGCGGGAGGGCCCGAGGGACGCAGTATTTT. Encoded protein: CASSVTSGRARGTQYF.

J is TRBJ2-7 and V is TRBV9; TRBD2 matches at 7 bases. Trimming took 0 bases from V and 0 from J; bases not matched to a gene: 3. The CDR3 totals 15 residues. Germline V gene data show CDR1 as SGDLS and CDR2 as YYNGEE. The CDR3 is CASSVGSGNSYEQYF. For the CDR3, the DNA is TGTGCCAGCAGCGTAGGGAGCGGGAACTCCTACGAGCAGTACTTC.

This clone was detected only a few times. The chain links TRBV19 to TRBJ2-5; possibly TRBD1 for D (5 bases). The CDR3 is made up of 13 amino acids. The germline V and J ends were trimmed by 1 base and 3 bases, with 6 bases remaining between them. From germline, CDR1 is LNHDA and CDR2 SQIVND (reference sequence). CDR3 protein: CASSIGGEETQYF. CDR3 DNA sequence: TGTGCCAGTAGTATAGGGGGCGAAGAGACCCAGTACTTC.

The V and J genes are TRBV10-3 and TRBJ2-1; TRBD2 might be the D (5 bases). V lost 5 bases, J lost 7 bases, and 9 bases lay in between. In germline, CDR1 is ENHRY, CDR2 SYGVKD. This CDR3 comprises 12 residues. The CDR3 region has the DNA TGTGCCATCAGTTCTAGCAGGAATGAGCAGTTCTTC. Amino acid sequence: CAISSSRNEQFF.

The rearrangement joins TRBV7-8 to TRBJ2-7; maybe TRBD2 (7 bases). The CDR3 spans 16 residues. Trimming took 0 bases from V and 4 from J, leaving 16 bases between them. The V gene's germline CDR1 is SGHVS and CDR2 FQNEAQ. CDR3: CASSLALGGRDYEQYF. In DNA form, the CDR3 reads TGTGCCAGCAGCTTAGCCCTCGGGGGGCGCGATTACGAGCAGTACTTC.

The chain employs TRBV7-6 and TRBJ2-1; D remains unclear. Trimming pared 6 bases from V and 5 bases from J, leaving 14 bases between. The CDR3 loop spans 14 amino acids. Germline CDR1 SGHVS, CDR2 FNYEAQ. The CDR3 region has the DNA TGTGCCAGCAGTAGAAGTACCCTGAACAATGAGCAGTTCTTC. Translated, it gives CASSRSTLNNEQFF.

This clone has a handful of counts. The CDR3 loop is CASSLEMTGLTEAFF. DNA for the CDR3: TGCGCCAGCAGCTTGGAAATGACAGGGTTAACTGAAGCTTTCTTT. The chain links TRBV5-1 to TRBJ1-1, with 7 bases that match TRBD1. The V and J ends lost 0 bases and 5 bases, in that order; junction bases with no gene match: 7. The length of the CDR3 is 15 residues. In germline, CDR1 is SGHRS, CDR2 YFSETQ.

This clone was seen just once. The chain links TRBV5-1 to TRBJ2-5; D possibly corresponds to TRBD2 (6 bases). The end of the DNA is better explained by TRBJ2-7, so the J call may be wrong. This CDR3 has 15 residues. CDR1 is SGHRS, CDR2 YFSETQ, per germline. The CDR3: CASSLAGSSQDEQYF. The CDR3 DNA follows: TGCGCCAGCAGCTTAGCGGGTTCATCCCAGGACGAGCAGTACTTC.